Listed below are T cell receptor beta chains from one sample, sequenced in a study of control samples from healthy donors and cancer patients. Sequencing used immunoSEQ multiplex PCR; TCRdb keeps in-frame clones, though not all of them. The table shows about 150,000 clones, with approximately 93% occurring only once. What was sequenced was blood. The source is a middle-aged man in good health. The CDR3 runs from the conserved cysteine through the conserved F or W. A D gene is named only where the DNA matches it firmly. Clone size is given for some rows only: seen once, a few or many times, or a class if the clone is expanded.

clone_size	v_call	j_call	d_call	cdr3_aa	cdr3_nt
NA	TRBV10-2	TRBJ1-2	TRBD1	CASSEGSGTGYGYTF	TGCGCCAGCAGTGAGGGGTCCGGGACAGGCTATGGCTACACCTTC
NA	TRBV5-8	TRBJ2-5	NA	CASSPPWGETQYF	TGTGCCAGCAGCCCCCCGTGGGGGGAGACCCAGTACTTC
NA	TRBV5-4	TRBJ1-2	NA	CASRPGPLGSYGYTF	TGTGCCAGCAGGCCCGGGCCCTTGGGGAGCTATGGCTACACCTTC
NA	TRBV6-6	TRBJ1-2	TRBD1	CASTWGTGDQGYTF	TGTGCCAGCACATGGGGGACAGGGGATCAGGGCTACACCTTC
NA	TRBV6-5	TRBJ1-2	NA	CASRPGSNYGYTF	TGTGCCAGCAGGCCCGGGAGTAACTATGGCTACACCTTC
NA	TRBV5-1	TRBJ2-1	NA	CASSSQGSPYNEQFF	TGCGCCAGCAGCTCACAGGGAAGTCCCTACAATGAGCAGTTCTTC
NA	TRBV19	TRBJ1-5	NA	CASSIGQPNSNQPQHF	TGTGCCAGTAGTATCGGACAGCCTAATAGCAATCAGCCCCAGCATTTT
NA	TRBV25-1	TRBJ2-6	TRBD1	CASTGAGANVLTF	TGTGCTTCGACAGGGGCTGGGGCCAACGTCCTGACTTTC
NA	TRBV19	TRBJ2-7	NA	CASSIGVREYEQYF	TGTGCCAGTAGTATAGGAGTCAGGGAGTACGAGCAGTACTTC
NA	TRBV30	TRBJ2-7	TRBD1	CAWIPGQDPYEQYF	TGTGCCTGGATCCCGGGACAGGACCCCTACGAGCAGTACTTC
NA	TRBV28	TRBJ2-2	TRBD1	CASSFAGGSIGELFF	TGTGCCAGCAGTTTTGCAGGGGGCTCTATCGGGGAGCTGTTTTTT
once	TRBV24-1	TRBJ1-2	NA	CATSDKTASNGYTF	TGTGCCACCAGTGACAAAACTGCTTCGAATGGCTACACCTTC
NA	TRBV29-1	TRBJ1-5	NA	CSVAVQGRNQPQHF	TGCAGCGTTGCTGTGCAGGGCCGCAATCAGCCCCAGCATTTT
NA	TRBV12-3/TRBV12-4	TRBJ2-2	NA	CASSFIGRELFF	TGTGCCAGCAGTTTTATTGGGCGGGAGCTGTTTTTT
NA	TRBV5-1	TRBJ1-1	NA	CASSLQGTNTEAFF	TGCGCCAGCAGCTTGCAGGGGACGAACACTGAAGCTTTCTTT
once	TRBV27	TRBJ2-3	NA	CASSWGAASDTQYF	TGTGCCAGCAGTTGGGGGGCGGCAAGCGATACGCAGTATTTT
once	TRBV6-5	TRBJ2-5	NA	CASSYGLKETQYF	TGTGCCAGCAGTTACGGACTTAAAGAGACCCAGTACTTC
NA	TRBV11-2	TRBJ1-1	NA	CASSLVRQNTEAFF	TGTGCCAGCAGCTTAGTTCGTCAAAACACTGAAGCTTTCTTT
once	TRBV15	TRBJ2-7	NA	CATSRVEGDEQYF	TGTGCCACCAGCAGAGTTGAGGGGGACGAGCAGTACTTC
NA	TRBV5-1	TRBJ2-3	TRBD2	CASSLELAGGDTQYF	TGCGCCAGCAGCTTGGAACTAGCGGGGGGAGATACGCAGTATTTT
NA	TRBV6-2/TRBV6-3	TRBJ2-7	TRBD2	CASSSPPLAGPSYEQYF	TGTGCCAGCAGTTCACCCCCGCTAGCGGGCCCCTCCTACGAGCAGTACTTC
NA	TRBV11-2	TRBJ1-2	TRBD1	CASSLQGQGTYTF	TGTGCCAGCAGCTTACAAGGACAGGGGACCTACACCTTC
few	TRBV2	TRBJ2-3	TRBD1	CASSRGDTQYF	TGTGCCAGTAGCAGGGGGGATACGCAGTATTTT
NA	TRBV11-2	TRBJ2-1	TRBD2	CASSFWAPGLADNEQFF	TGTGCCAGCAGCTTTTGGGCCCCGGGACTAGCGGACAATGAGCAGTTCTTC
NA	TRBV3-1/TRBV3-2	TRBJ2-7	NA	CASSQGWQGSGEQYF	TGTGCCAGCAGCCAAGGCTGGCAGGGTTCGGGCGAGCAGTACTTC
NA	TRBV5-1	TRBJ2-2	NA	CASSLGQGTNTGELFF	TGCGCCAGCAGCTTAGGGCAGGGGACAAACACCGGGGAGCTGTTTTTT
NA	TRBV7-9	TRBJ2-4	NA	CASSDRSAGTKNIQYF	TGTGCCAGCAGCGACCGAAGCGCCGGGACCAAAAACATTCAGTACTTC
few	TRBV7-2	TRBJ2-7	NA	CASSLVGSAIYEQYF	TGTGCCAGCAGCTTAGTGGGGTCCGCTATCTACGAGCAGTACTTC
NA	TRBV19	TRBJ2-7	NA	CASSPGSVSYEQYF	TGTGCCAGTAGTCCGGGCTCCGTCTCCTACGAGCAGTACTTC
NA	TRBV10-3	TRBJ1-1	NA	CASGTPYTEAFF	TGTGCCAGCGGGACACCTTACACTGAAGCTTTCTTT
NA	TRBV3-1/TRBV3-2	TRBJ2-7	NA	CASSQGIGYEQYF	TGTGCCAGCAGCCAGGGCATAGGCTACGAGCAGTACTTC